These T cell receptor beta chains were read from a single sample in a study of shared clonotypes between healthy human individuals. The method was immunoSEQ multiplex PCR; TCRdb's version includes in-frame clones alone and lacks a portion of them. Among over 2,000,000 clones listed, around 93% were seen once. The sequencing input was naive CD8+ T cells from PBMCs. The receptor source for this set is a man younger than 35 in good health. Some clones in this sample may be carry-over from other donors' samples. CDR3s include the opening cysteine and the closing phenylalanine or tryptophan. Each record gives: CDR3 protein, J gene, V gene.

CASSGWTGTIYEQYF | TRBJ2-7 | TRBV6-6
CASSHLKSQPQHF | TRBJ1-5 | TRBV4-1
CASSSGLPYEQYF | TRBJ2-7 | TRBV6-5
CSAFPGRAGELFF | TRBJ2-2 | TRBV29-1
CASSKGLAPNEQFF | TRBJ2-1 | TRBV9
CASSSPVGGNEQFF | TRBJ2-1 | TRBV27
CSVALNEQFF | TRBJ2-1 | TRBV29-1
CASSQGGGARTEAFF | TRBJ1-1 | TRBV4-1
CAGRDASYNEQFF | TRBJ2-1 | TRBV28
CASSTRLAPVRGNEQFF | TRBJ2-1 | TRBV13
CASSWVTGFDGSYTF | TRBJ1-2 | TRBV5-8